The 7 T cell receptor beta chains below were found in one sample sequenced in a study of T cell repertoires in cytomegalovirus infection (dated by TCRdb to between 2018 and 2020). The sequencer listed for this sample is Illumina HiSeq 1500. The public reads were reanalyzed by TCRdb: fastp trimming at Q25, MiXCR alignment, in-frame beta chains only. Merged by CDR3 protein, the rows form single entries marked with the most common genes and DNA. This sample has approximately 770,000 distinct CDR3 sequences in its table, and 25% to 30% of those were observed once. The ten most abundant clones make up under 15% of the sample. Per the publication, the treatment or condition label means: in vitro stimulation with specific CMV peptide epitopes to enrich CMV-specific T cells. These receptors have no known antigen. The source material was cultured CD8+ T cells from PBMCs, sampled from culture after CMV antigen stimulation. The receptors here all came from a human donor in good health (CMV status not recorded). Some clones in this sample may be carry-over from other donors' samples.

This clonotype was observed many times. V gene TRBV7-8 combines with J gene TRBJ2-5; D is unresolved. There are 14 residues in the CDR3. The V and J ends lost 1 base and 5 bases respectively, with 11 bases between them. Germline CDR1 SGHVS, CDR2 FQNEAQ. This CDR3 is CASSLVTLGETQYF. Here the CDR3 DNA reads TGTGCCAGCAGCTTAGTCACGTTAGGGGAGACCCAGTACTTC.

This clonotype was counted between two and nine times. The chain links TRBV27 to TRBJ1-4, with 10 bases that match TRBD1. CDR3 size: 16 residues. J was trimmed by 8 bases and V by 6 bases; bases with no gene match: 12. Germline CDR1 reads MNHEY; CDR2 reads SMNVEV (reference sequence). CDR3 region: CASSFIAGTGAEKLFF. The CDR3, as DNA: TGTGCCAGCAGCTTTATAGCCGGGACAGGGGCCGAAAAACTGTTTTTT.

In this sample, this clonotype turned up a few times. The CDR3: CATSRSTTNQPQHF. The CDR3 nucleotides read TGTGCCACCAGCAGATCGACCACCAATCAGCCCCAGCATTTT. The V gene is TRBV15, the J gene TRBJ1-5, with D uncertain. This CDR3 comprises 14 residues. V was cut by 2 bases and J by 3 bases, with 8 bases left in between. Germline V gene lookup returns CDR1 LNHNV and CDR2 YYDKDF (reference sequence).

This clonotype was seen a few times. V and J are TRBV6-6 and TRBJ2-7, with D possibly being TRBD1 (6 bases). In germline, CDR1 is MNHNY, CDR2 SVGAGI (reference sequence). Trimming cost V 1 base and J 2 bases, with 18 bases left between them. There are 17 residues in the CDR3. CDR3 amino acids: CASSYYQNRDKAYEQYF. The CDR3 region has the DNA TGTGCCAGCAGTTACTACCAAAACCGGGACAAAGCCTACGAGCAGTACTTC.

This clonotype showed up just a few times. This chain connects TRBV12-3 or TRBV12-4 to TRBJ1-2; tentative D call: TRBD1 (6 bases). V was trimmed by 6 bases and J by 8 bases, leaving 22 bases between them. This CDR3 is 15 amino acids long. The CDR3 nucleotides read TGTGCCAGCAGGGGGGGGGCTGCAGCCTCTCACGGCTACACCTTC. Amino acid sequence: CASRGGAAASHGYTF.

The rearrangement links TRBV7-9 to TRBJ1-2; tentatively, D is TRBD1 (5 bases). Germline lookup yields CDR1 SEHNR and CDR2 FQNEAQ (reference sequence). Trimming took 4 bases from V and 4 from J, leaving 13 bases between them. The CDR3 extends over 14 amino acids. CDR3 nucleotide sequence: TGTGCCAGCAGCTCAACAGGCAGCATCTATGGCTACACCTTC. This translates into CASSSTGSIYGYTF.

This clonotype has only a few counts. The chain carries TRBV7-9 and TRBJ1-5; D uncertain. This CDR3 has 14 amino acids. Germline values: CDR1 SEHNR, CDR2 FQNEAQ (reference sequence). Trimming took off 7 bases at V and 0 bases at J, with 10 bases between the two ends. Here the CDR3 DNA reads TGTGCCAGCATGGGCGGCGCTAGCAATCAGCCCCAGCATTTT. Encoded protein: CASMGGASNQPQHF.